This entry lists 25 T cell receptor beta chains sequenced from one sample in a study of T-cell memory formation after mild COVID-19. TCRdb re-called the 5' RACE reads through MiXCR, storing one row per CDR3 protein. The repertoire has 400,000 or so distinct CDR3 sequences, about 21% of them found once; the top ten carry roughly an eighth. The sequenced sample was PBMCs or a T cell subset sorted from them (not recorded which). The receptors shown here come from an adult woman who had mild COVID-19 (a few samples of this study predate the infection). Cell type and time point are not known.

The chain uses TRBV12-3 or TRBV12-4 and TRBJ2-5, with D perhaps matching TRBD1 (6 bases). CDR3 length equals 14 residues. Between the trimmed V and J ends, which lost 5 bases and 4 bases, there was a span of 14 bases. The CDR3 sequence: CASSPRGGVETQYF. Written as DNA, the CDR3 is TGTGCCAGCAGTCCACGTGGGGGCGTAGAGACCCAGTACTTC.

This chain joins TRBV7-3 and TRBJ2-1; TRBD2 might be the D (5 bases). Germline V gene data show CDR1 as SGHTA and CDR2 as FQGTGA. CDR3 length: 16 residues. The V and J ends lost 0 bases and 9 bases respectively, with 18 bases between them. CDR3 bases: TGTGCCAGCAGCTTAACGGTTTCTAGCCACCGCATTGAGCAGTTCTTC. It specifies CASSLTVSSHRIEQFF.

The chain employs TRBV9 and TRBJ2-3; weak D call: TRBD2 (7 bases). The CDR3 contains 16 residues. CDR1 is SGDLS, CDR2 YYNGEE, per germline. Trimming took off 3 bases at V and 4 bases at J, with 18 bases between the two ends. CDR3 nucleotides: TGTGCCAGCAGCGGAAAGGGGGGGAGTGGGGCAGATACGCAGTATTTT. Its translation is CASSGKGGSGADTQYF.

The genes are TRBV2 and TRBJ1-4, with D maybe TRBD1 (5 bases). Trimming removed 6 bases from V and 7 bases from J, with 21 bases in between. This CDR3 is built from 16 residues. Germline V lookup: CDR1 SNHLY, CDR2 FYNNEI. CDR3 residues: CASSGTDELSGEKLFF. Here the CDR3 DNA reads TGTGCCAGCAGCGGGACCGATGAACTTTCCGGTGAAAAACTGTTTTTT.

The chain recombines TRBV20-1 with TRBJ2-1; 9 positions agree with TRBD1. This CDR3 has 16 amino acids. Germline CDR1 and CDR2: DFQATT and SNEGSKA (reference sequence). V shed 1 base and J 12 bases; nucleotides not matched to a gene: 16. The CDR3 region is CSARGDRTGAPIGQFF. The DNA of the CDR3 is TGCAGTGCTAGAGGCGACAGGACAGGGGCCCCCATTGGGCAGTTCTTC.

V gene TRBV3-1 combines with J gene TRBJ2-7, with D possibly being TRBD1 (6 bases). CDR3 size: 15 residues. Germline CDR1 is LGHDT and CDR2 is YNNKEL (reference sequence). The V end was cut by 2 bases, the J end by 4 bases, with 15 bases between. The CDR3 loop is CASSQPAGVEYEQYF. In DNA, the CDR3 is TGTGCCAGCAGCCAACCGGCAGGGGTGGAATACGAGCAGTACTTC.

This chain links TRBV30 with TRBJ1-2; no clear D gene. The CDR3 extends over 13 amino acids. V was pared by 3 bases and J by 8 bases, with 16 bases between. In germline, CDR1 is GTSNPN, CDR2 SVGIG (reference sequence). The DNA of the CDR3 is TGTGCCTGGAGGTTCTCTGGGCTGGGGGGCTACACCTTC. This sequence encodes CAWRFSGLGGYTF.

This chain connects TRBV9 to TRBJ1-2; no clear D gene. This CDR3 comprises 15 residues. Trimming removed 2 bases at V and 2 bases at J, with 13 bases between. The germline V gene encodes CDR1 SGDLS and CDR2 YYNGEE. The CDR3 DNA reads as TGTGCCAGCAGCGTTGCCGACGGAGTAAACTATGGCTACACCTTC. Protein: CASSVADGVNYGYTF.

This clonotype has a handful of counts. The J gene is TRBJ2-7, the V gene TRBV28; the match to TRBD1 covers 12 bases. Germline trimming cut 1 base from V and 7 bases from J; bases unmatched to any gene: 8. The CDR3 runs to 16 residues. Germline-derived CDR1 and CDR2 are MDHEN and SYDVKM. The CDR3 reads CASSLFEGTGGEEQYF. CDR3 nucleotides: TGTGCCAGCAGTTTATTTGAAGGGACAGGGGGCGAAGAGCAGTACTTC.

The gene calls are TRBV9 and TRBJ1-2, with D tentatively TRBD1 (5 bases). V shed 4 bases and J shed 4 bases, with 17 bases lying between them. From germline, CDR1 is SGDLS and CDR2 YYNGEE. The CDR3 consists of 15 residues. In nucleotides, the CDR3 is TGTGCCAGCAGCAACCTTGAAAAAGGGACCTATGGCTACACCTTC. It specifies CASSNLEKGTYGYTF.

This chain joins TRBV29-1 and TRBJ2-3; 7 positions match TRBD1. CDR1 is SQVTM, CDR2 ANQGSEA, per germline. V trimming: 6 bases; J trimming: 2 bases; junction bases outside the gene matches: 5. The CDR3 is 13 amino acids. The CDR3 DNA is TGCAGCGTCGACAGGGATGACACAGATACGCAGTATTTT. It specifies CSVDRDDTDTQYF.

The CDR3 DNA follows: TGCGCCAGCAGCCAGGGAAGAAGGGCCGAGATATCGCAGTATTTT. Protein product: CASSQGRRAEISQYF. The rearrangement uses TRBV4-1 and TRBJ2-3, with D unclear. Germline CDR1 MGHRA, CDR2 YSYEKL. There are 15 residues in the CDR3. Trimming stripped 3 bases from V and 10 bases from J, with 20 bases between.

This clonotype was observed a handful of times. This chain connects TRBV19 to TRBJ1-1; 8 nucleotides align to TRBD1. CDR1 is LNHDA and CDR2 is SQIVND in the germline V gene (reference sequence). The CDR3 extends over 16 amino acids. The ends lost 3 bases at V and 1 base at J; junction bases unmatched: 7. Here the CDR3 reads CASSMVSGGPNTEAFF. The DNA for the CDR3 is TGTGCCAGTAGTATGGTGTCAGGGGGCCCGAACACTGAAGCTTTCTTT.

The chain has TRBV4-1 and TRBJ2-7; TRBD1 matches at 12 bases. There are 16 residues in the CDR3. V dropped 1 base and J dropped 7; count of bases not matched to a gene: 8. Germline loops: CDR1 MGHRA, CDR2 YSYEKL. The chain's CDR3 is CASSQGWGQGALEQYF. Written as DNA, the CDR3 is TGCGCCAGCAGCCAAGGTTGGGGACAGGGGGCACTTGAGCAGTACTTC.

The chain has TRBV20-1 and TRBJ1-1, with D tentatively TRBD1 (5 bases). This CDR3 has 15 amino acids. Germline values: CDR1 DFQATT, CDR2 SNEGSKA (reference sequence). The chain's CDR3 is CSPRGHVYTNTEAFF. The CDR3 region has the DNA TGCAGCCCGAGGGGCCATGTTTACACGAACACTGAAGCTTTCTTT.

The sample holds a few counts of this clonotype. DNA of the CDR3: TGTGCCAGCAGTGGGGGGGACAGACAAAACACCGGGGAGCTGTTTTTT. Amino acid sequence: CASSGGDRQNTGELFF. The genes are TRBV2 and TRBJ2-2, with TRBD1 as a possible D gene (7 bases). Germline values: CDR1 SNHLY, CDR2 FYNNEI. This CDR3 spans 16 amino acids. The V end was cut by 4 bases, the J end by 2 bases, with 14 bases between.

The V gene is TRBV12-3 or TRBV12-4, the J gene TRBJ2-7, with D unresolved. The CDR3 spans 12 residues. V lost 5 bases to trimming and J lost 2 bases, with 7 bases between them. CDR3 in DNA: TGTGCCAGCAGTCGGCGGACCTACGAGCAGTACTTC. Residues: CASSRRTYEQYF.

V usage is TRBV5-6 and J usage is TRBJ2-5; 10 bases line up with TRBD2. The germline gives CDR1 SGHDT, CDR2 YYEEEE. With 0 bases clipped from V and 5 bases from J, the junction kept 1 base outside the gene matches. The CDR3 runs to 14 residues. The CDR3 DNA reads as TGTGCCAGCAGCTTGGCGGGACTAGCGGAGACCCAGTACTTC. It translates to CASSLAGLAETQYF.

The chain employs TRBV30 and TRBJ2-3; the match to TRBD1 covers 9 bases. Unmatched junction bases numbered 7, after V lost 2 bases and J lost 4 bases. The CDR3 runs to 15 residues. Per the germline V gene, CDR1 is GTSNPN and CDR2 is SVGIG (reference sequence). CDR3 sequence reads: CAWSIQGAFPDTQYF. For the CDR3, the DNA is TGTGCCTGGAGTATACAGGGGGCATTTCCAGATACGCAGTATTTT.

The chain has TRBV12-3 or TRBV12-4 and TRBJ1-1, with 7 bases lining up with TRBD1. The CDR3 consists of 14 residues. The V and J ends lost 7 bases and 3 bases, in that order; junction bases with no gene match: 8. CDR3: CASTRGGVHTEAFF. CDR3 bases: TGTGCCAGCACCAGGGGGGGAGTTCACACTGAAGCTTTCTTT.

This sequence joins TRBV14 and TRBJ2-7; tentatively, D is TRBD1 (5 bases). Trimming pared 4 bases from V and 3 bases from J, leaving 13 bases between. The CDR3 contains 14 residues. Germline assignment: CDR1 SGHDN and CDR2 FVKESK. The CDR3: CASSLQESHYEQYF. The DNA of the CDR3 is TGTGCCAGCAGCCTACAGGAATCCCACTACGAGCAGTACTTC.

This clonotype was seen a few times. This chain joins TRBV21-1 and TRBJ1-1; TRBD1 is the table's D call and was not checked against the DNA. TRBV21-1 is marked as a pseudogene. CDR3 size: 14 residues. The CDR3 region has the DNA TGTGCCAGCAGCAAAGAAAATCAGGGGACTGAAGCTTTCTTT. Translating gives CASSKENQGTEAFF.

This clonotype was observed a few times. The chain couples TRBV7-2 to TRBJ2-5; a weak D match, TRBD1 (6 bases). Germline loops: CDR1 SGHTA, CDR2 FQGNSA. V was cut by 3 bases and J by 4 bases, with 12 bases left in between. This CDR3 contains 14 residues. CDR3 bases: TGTGCCAGCAGCTTTGGGCAAGGGGGAGAGACCCAGTACTTC. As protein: CASSFGQGGETQYF.

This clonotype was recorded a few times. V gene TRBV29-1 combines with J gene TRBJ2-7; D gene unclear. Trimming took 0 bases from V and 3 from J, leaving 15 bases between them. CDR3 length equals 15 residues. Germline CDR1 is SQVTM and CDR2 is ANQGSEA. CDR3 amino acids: CSVEDRAATVYEQYF. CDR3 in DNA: TGCAGCGTTGAAGATAGGGCAGCGACGGTCTACGAGCAGTACTTC.

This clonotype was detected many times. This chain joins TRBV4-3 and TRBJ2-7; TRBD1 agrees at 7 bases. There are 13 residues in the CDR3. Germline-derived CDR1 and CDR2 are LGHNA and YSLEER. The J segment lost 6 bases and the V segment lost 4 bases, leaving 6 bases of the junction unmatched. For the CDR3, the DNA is TGCGCCAGCAGCCGCGACAGGGTCAGCGAGCAGTACTTC. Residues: CASSRDRVSEQYF.